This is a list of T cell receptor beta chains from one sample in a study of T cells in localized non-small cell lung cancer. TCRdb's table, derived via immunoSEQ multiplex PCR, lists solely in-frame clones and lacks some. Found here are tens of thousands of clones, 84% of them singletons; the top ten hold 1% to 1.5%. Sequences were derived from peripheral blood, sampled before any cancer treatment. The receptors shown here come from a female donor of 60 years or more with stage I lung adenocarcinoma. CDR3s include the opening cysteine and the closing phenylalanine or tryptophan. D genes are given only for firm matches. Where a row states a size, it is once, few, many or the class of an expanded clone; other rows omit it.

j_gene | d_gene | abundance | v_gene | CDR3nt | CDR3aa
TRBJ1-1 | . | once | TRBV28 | TGTGCCAGCAGTTTTGCGAGGACTGAAGCTTTCTTT | CASSFARTEAFF
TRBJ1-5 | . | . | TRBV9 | TGTGCCAGCAGCGTTGGGGACGGAAACTGGCCCCAGCATTTT | CASSVGDGNWPQHF
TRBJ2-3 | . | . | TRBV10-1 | TGCGCCAGCAGTGAGCGAAGGGGCACAGATACGCAGTATTTT | CASSERRGTDTQYF
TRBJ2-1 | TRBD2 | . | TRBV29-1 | TGCAGCGTTTGGACTAGCGGGAGAAGGAACGATGAGCAGTTCTTC | CSVWTSGRRNDEQFF
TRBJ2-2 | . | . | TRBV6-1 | TGTGCCAGCGAGACTAGATTAAACACCGGGGAGCTGTTTTTT | CASETRLNTGELFF
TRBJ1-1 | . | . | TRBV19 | TGTGCCAGTAGTCTAGGGGGAGGGGGACATCCGAACGCTGAAGCTTTCTTT | CASSLGGGGHPNAEAFF
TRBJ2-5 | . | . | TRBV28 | TGTGCCAGCAGGCTAAGCTTGGGCGGAGAGACCCAGTACTTC | CASRLSLGGETQYF
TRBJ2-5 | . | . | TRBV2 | TGTGCCAGCTCCACGAGGGAGCGCACGGGAGAGACCCAGTACTTC | CASSTRERTGETQYF
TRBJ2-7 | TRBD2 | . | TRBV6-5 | TGTGCCAGCAGTTTCCCGGGGGGCTACGAGCAGTACTTC | CASSFPGGYEQYF
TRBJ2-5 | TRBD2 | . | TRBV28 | TGTGCCAGCACCTCCCGTCGGGGGGGCCGGGAGACCCAGTACTTC | CASTSRRGGRETQYF
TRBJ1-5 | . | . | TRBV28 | TGTGCCAGCAGTTTAATTGTCCGTAGCAATCAGCCCCAGCATTTT | CASSLIVRSNQPQHF
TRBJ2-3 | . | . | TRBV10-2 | TGCGCCAGCAGTTTGACTAGTCTTGTCACAGATACGCAGTATTTT | CASSLTSLVTDTQYF
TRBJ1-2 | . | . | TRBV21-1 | TGTGCCAGCAGCTCTCACGGACGGAGCTACACCTTC | CASSSHGRSYTF
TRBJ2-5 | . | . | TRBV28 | TGTGCCAGCAGTCTGTGGGGGTCCACTTTCCAAGAGACCCAGTACTTC | CASSLWGSTFQETQYF
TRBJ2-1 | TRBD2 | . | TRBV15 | TGTGCCACCAGCAGAAAGCTAAGGCGGGAGGTTAAAAATGAGCAGTTCTTC | CATSRKLRREVKNEQFF
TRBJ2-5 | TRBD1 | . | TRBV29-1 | TGCAGCGTTAACCAGGGGGCCCACCAAGAGACCCAGTACTTC | CSVNQGAHQETQYF
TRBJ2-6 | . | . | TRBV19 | TGTGCCAGTAGTATTTCTGGGGCCAACGTCCTGACTTTC | CASSISGANVLTF
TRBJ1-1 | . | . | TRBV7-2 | TGTGCCAGCAGCTTAACTGGACGGAGCACTGAAGCTTTCTTT | CASSLTGRSTEAFF
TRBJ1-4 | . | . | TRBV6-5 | TGTGCCAGCAAGAGGGCGACTGAGAAAAATGAAAAACTGTTTTTT | CASKRATEKNEKLFF
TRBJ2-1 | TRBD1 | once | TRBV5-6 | TGTGCCAGCAGCAGGGGGCCACCCTCCTACAATGAGCAGTTCTTC | CASSRGPPSYNEQFF
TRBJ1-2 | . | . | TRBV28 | TGTGCCAGCAACAAGCAGGGGAGCTATGGCTACACCTTC | CASNKQGSYGYTF